The next 12 T cell receptor beta chains were all read from a single sample in a study of cytomegalovirus exposure and HLA in healthy donors (dated by TCRdb to about 2017). The receptor library was made with the immunoSEQ multiplex PCR assay. For the multiplex PCR, a mixture combining 60 forward primers for TCR Vbeta segments and 13 reverse primers for TCR Jbeta segments was used. In its TCRdb copy, this immuneACCESS table keeps in-frame sequences only and misses some clones. Where compared with another copy, unresolved V genes explain less than half of these, and the others have no known cause. The sample data list 120,000 to 150,000 clones, and 60% to 80% of these were observed just once. The biggest ten clones account for approximately 4.9% of the sample. Sequenced material: PBMCs. Every receptor here comes from a woman aged 45-65 years in good health and CMV-seronegative.

The genes are TRBV6-1 and TRBJ1-1, with D uncertain. Germline V lookup: CDR1 MNHNS, CDR2 SASEGT. V was trimmed by 2 bases and J by 1 base, leaving 8 bases between them. The length of the CDR3 is 14 residues. The CDR3 DNA is TGTGCCAGCAGTGAATACAGCACGAACACTGAAGCTTTCTTT. Amino acids: CASSEYSTNTEAFF.

This clone was seen more than once but under ten times. The chain combines TRBV6-6 with TRBJ1-4; TRBD1 aligns across 8 bases. The V gene's germline CDR1 is MNHNY and CDR2 SVGAGI (reference sequence). J lost 8 bases, V lost 8 bases, and 16 bases had no gene match. CDR3 length equals 16 residues. The CDR3 protein is CASFGTGRGGREKLFF. CDR3 nucleotide sequence: TGTGCCAGCTTCGGGACAGGCCGGGGAGGCCGCGAAAAACTGTTTTTT.

This chain links TRBV7-2 with TRBJ2-7, with TRBD1 matching over 9 bases. The CDR3 is 18 amino acids. Germline lookup yields CDR1 SGHTA and CDR2 FQGNSA. The junction had 15 bases not matched to a gene; V was cut back by 3 bases and J by 3 bases. The CDR3 DNA is TGTGCCAGCAGCTTCGATCGATCCGGGACAGGGTCAATCTACGAGCAGTACTTC. Translating gives CASSFDRSGTGSIYEQYF.

This clone was detected once. The chain is built from TRBV7-9 and TRBJ1-4, with no clear D. Deletions cut 3 bases from V and 8 bases from J, with 10 bases between. Germline lookup yields CDR1 SEHNR and CDR2 FQNEAQ (reference sequence). This CDR3 region has 13 residues. This CDR3 reads CASSFKTEEKLFF. For the CDR3, the DNA is TGTGCCAGCAGCTTTAAAACAGAGGAAAAACTGTTTTTT.

This clone was observed a handful of times. In DNA form, the CDR3 reads TGTGCCAGCAGTGAAAGAGCGGGGGCCCCAGATACGCAGTATTTT. This codes for CASSERAGAPDTQYF. This chain uses TRBV6-4 with TRBJ2-3; TRBD2 agrees at 8 bases. V dropped 3 bases and J dropped 4; count of bases not matched to a gene: 6. This CDR3 has 15 residues. Germline CDR1 reads MRHNA; CDR2 reads SNTAGT.

The chain employs TRBV2 and TRBJ1-2; 9 bases agree with TRBD1. The germline V gene has CDR1 SNHLY and CDR2 FYNNEI. V shed 8 bases and J 2 bases; nucleotides not matched to a gene: 6. The CDR3 runs 14 residues. The CDR3 nucleotides read TGTGCCAGCGTCGGACAGGGGCAAAACTATGGCTACACCTTC. Translated, it gives CASVGQGQNYGYTF. Variable domain in full (rest from reference TRBV2 and TRBJ1-2): EPEVTQTPSHQVTQMGQEVILRCVPISNHLYFYWYRQILGQKVEFLVSFYNNEISEKSEIFDDQFSVERPDGSNFTLKIRSTKLEDSAMYFCASVGQGQNYGYTFGSGTRLTVV.

This chain links TRBV6-1 with TRBJ2-7, with 9 bases matching TRBD1. There are 15 residues in the CDR3. The germline CDR1 and CDR2 sequences are MNHNS and SASEGT. V was clipped by 6 bases and J by 0 bases; unmatched bases: 6. DNA for the CDR3: TGTGCCAGCAGGACGGACAGGGGAAGCTCCTACGAGCAGTACTTC. It encodes CASRTDRGSSYEQYF.

This clone was detected only once. The chain is built from TRBV9 and TRBJ2-7; TRBD1 aligns across 8 bases. V shed 0 bases, J shed 4 bases, and the junction held 9 bases outside the gene matches. The CDR3 is 16 residues long. Germline-derived CDR1 and CDR2 are SGDLS and YYNGEE. The chain's CDR3 is CASSVGPDREAYEQYF. The CDR3 DNA reads as TGTGCCAGCAGCGTAGGTCCGGACAGGGAGGCATACGAGCAGTACTTC.

V is TRBV18 and J is TRBJ1-4; D is unresolved. The germline V and J ends were trimmed by 3 bases and 8 bases, with 13 bases remaining between them. This CDR3 is 14 amino acids long. Germline V lookup: CDR1 KGHSH, CDR2 LQKENI. The CDR3: CASSPDRDGEKLFF. In DNA form, the CDR3 reads TGTGCCAGCTCACCCGACCGGGATGGGGAAAAACTGTTTTTT.

The V call is TRBV4-3, the J call TRBJ1-1; 7 nucleotides match TRBD1. Germline CDR1 is LGHNA and CDR2 is YSLEER. This CDR3 contains 15 residues. J gave up 11 bases and V 0 bases, and 12 bases lay outside the gene matches. As DNA, the CDR3 is TGCGCCAGCAGCCAAGACATGCGGGACAGTTTGGTTGCTTTCTTT. It encodes CASSQDMRDSLVAFF.

The rearrangement joins TRBV5-4 to TRBJ1-5, with 9 bases matching TRBD1. CDR1 is SGHNT, CDR2 YYREEE, per germline (reference sequence). With V trimmed by 4 bases and J by 7 bases, 9 bases remained unmatched. The CDR3 runs to 15 residues. The CDR3: CASSEGQGSGQPQHF. The CDR3 nucleotides read TGTGCCAGCAGCGAAGGACAGGGGAGTGGACAGCCCCAGCATTTT. The whole variable domain, remainder taken from reference TRBV5-4 and TRBJ1-5, is ETGVTQSPTHLIKTRGQQVTLRCSSQSGHNTVSWYQQALGQGPQFIFQYYREEENGRGNFPPRFSGLQFPNYSSELNVNALELDDSALYLCASSEGQGSGQPQHFGDGTRLSIL.

This clone has only a few counts. V usage is TRBV25-1 and J usage is TRBJ2-2; D is possibly TRBD1 (5 bases). The ends were cut back, 5 bases at V and 3 bases at J, with 10 bases in the middle. The CDR3 runs to 14 residues. Looked up from germline, CDR1 is MGHDK and CDR2 is SYGVNS. The CDR3 is CASSSQGDTGELFF. DNA for the CDR3: TGTGCCAGCAGTAGCCAGGGTGACACCGGGGAGCTGTTTTTT.